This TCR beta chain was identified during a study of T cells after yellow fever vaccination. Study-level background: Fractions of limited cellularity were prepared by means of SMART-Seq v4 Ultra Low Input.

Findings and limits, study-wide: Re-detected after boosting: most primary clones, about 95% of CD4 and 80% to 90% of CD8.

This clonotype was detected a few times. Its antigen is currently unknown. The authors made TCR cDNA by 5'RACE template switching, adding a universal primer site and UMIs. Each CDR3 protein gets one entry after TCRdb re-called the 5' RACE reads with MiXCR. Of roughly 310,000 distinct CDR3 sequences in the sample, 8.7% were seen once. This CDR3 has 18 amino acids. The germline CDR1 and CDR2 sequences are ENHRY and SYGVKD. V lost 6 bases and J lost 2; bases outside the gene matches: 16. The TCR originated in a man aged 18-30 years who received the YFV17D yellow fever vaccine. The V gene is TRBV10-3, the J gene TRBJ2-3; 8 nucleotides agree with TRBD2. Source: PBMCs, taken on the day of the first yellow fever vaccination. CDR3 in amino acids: CAISGPSGGTGNTDTQYF. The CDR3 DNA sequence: TGTGCCATCAGCGGTCCATCGGGGGGGACGGGGAACACAGATACGCAGTATTTT.